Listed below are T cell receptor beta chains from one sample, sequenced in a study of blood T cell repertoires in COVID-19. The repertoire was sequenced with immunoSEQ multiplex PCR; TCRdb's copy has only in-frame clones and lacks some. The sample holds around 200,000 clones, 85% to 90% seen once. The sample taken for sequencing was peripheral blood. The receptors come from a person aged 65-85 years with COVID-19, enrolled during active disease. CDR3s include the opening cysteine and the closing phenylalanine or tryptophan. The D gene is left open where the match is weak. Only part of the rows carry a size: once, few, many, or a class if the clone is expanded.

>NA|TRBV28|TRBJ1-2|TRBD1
CASSTTGTVYGYTF
TGTGCCAGCAGTACGACCGGGACAGTCTATGGCTACACCTTC
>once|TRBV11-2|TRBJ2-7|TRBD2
CASSLGTSGGSGEQYF
TGTGCCAGCAGCTTAGGGACTAGCGGGGGATCAGGGGAGCAGTACTTC
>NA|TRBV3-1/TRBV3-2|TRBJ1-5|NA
CASSQATWGGQHF
TGTGCCAGCAGCCAAGCTACTTGGGGGGGCCAGCATTTT
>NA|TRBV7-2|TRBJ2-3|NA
CASSLGYYTDTQYF
TGTGCCAGCAGCTTAGGTTACTACACAGATACGCAGTATTTT
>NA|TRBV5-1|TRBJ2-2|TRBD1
CASKLAGGLTGELFF
TGCGCCAGCAAGCTGGCAGGGGGCTTGACCGGGGAGCTGTTTTTT
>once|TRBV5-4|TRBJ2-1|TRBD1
CASSAAGTGGAEQFF
TGTGCCAGCAGTGCCGCCGGGACAGGGGGTGCCGAGCAGTTCTTC
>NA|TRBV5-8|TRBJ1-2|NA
CASSFVGGYGYTF
TGTGCCAGCTCCTTTGTCGGGGGGTATGGCTACACCTTC
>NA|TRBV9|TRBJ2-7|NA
CASSKTGHGGYEQYF
TGTGCCAGCAGCAAGACAGGGCACGGGGGCTACGAGCAGTACTTC
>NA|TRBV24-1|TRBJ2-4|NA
CATSDATLLNIQYF
TGTGCCACCAGTGACGCCACTTTATTAAACATTCAGTACTTC
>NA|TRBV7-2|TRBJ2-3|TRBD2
CASSSSSGIVNTQYF
TGTGCCAGCAGCTCGAGTAGCGGGATAGTAAATACGCAGTATTTT
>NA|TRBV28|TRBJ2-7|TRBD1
CASTRDRGSWQYF
TGTGCCAGCACCCGGGACAGGGGATCTTGGCAGTACTTC
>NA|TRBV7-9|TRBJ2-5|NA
CASSFALTVQETQYF
TGTGCCAGCAGCTTCGCCTTGACAGTCCAAGAGACCCAGTACTTC
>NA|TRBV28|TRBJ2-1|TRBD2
CASSIYTGLAGFYNEQFF
TGTGCCAGCAGTATCTACACCGGACTAGCGGGATTCTACAATGAGCAGTTCTTC
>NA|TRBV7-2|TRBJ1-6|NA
CASSLPGQLSPLHF
TGTGCCAGCAGCTTGCCTGGACAGCTTTCACCCCTCCACTTT
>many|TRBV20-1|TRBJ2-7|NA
CSARPLLEQYF
TGCAGTGCTAGACCGCTACTAGAGCAGTACTTC
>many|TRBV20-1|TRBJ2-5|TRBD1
CSASRTGGTKAQYF
TGCAGTGCTAGTCGGACAGGGGGTACCAAGGCCCAGTACTTC
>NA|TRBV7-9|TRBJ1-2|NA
CASSLASTSGVGYTF
TGTGCCAGCAGCTTAGCCTCAACCTCAGGGGTCGGCTACACCTTC